This TCR beta chain was obtained from a study of regulatory T cells in long-lasting Graves disease. This clonotype was detected ten times or more. This CDR3 contains 18 residues. Trimming at V came to 3 bases and at J to 6 bases, leaving 8 bases not matched to a gene. CDR1 is ENHRY and CDR2 is SYGVKD in the germline V gene. Time point specified: newly diagnosed GD, antithyroid drugs for less than 3 months. The TCR library used RNA extracted from PBMCs. Libraries of TCR beta came from iRepertoire HTBI primers plus Arm-PCR of CDR3 regions. TCRdb called the multiplex PCR reads again in MiXCR, with one record for every CDR3 protein. The table shows about 470,000 distinct CDR3 sequences, with under 20% occurring only once. The same sample was also used in a study of T cells in Graves' hyperthyroidism and ophthalmopathy.

This sequence was found in a man aged 35-49 years with Graves disease. J is TRBJ2-2 and V is TRBV10-3; 15 bases align to TRBD2. The source material was peripheral blood mononuclear cells (PBMCs), sampled at new diagnosis, from a patient treated with antithyroid drugs. As DNA, the CDR3 is TGTGCCATCAGTGACCCTGGACTAGCGGGAGGGCCTGCCGGGGAGCTGTTTTTT. It codes for CAISDPGLAGGPAGELFF.